The sequence of this TCR beta chain was determined in a study of blood T cell repertoires in COVID-19. Only in-frame clones appear in the TCRdb table, and some are missing; sequencing was by immunoSEQ multiplex PCR. The table records a few hundred thousand clones, 90% of them present only once. Sequencing was carried out using PBMCs or T cells enriched from blood (not recorded which). The TCR was taken from a man aged 18 to 35 who had recovered from COVID-19.

CDR3 sequence reads: CASSLAWGGTEAFF. The CDR3 DNA follows: TGTGCCAGCAGCTTAGCATGGGGGGGAACTGAAGCTTTCTTT. The chain employs TRBV7-8 and TRBJ1-1; perhaps TRBD1 as D (5 bases). The germline V gene has CDR1 SGHVS and CDR2 FQNEAQ. There are 14 residues in the CDR3. V shed 0 bases and J shed 5 bases, with 10 bases lying between them.